Here is one TCR beta chain with its context. Its antigen is still unknown. The sample comes from a study of blood T cells in healthy people across ages. The CDR3 loop spans 15 amino acids. CDR1 MNHNS and CDR2 SASEGT come from the germline V gene. Trimming cost V 3 bases and J 5 bases; bases outside gene matches: 0. A second PCR of roughly 6 to 12 cycles used a sample-barcoded 5' primer and a J-beta primer mix. In TCRdb, the 5' RACE reads were re-called with MiXCR into one record per CDR3 protein. The sample has around 690,000 distinct CDR3 sequences; roughly 53% are singletons. Overall study findings and caveats: Higher naive T cell percentage went strongly together with higher TCR beta diversity.

The clonotype comes from a man in his sixties in good health. This chain links TRBV6-1 with TRBJ2-3, with 15 bases fitting TRBD2. Material for sequencing was blood. The CDR3 spells CASSEGLAGGDTQYF. The CDR3 DNA reads as TGTGCCAGCAGTGAGGGACTAGCGGGAGGAGATACGCAGTATTTT.